A selection of T cell receptor beta chains follows, all from one sample in a study of blood T cell repertoires in COVID-19. Sequencing was performed with immunoSEQ multiplex PCR; in TCRdb, only in-frame clones are kept and a portion is missing. The sample carries about 100,000 clones, about 77% recorded once. The sample was peripheral blood. The receptors here all came from a woman aged 70 to 79 with acute or convalescent COVID-19. The CDR3 runs from the conserved cysteine through the conserved F or W. Each record gives: V gene, J gene, clone size, D gene, CDR3 DNA, CDR3 protein. D genes are given only for firm matches. A row's size may be missing; if present it is once, few, many or a size class.

V: TRBV7-3
J: TRBJ1-1
size: once
D: NA
DNA: TGTGCCAGCAGCCCGACAGTGGGTAACACTGAAGCTTTCTTT
CDR3: CASSPTVGNTEAFF

V: TRBV5-8
J: TRBJ2-2
size: NA
D: NA
DNA: TGTGCCAGCAGCTCGGGTTACACCGGGGAGCTGTTTTTT
CDR3: CASSSGYTGELFF

V: TRBV5-4
J: TRBJ2-5
size: NA
D: TRBD2
DNA: TGTGCCAGCAGCTTAGCACTAGCGGGGGGCCAAGAGACCCAGTACTTC
CDR3: CASSLALAGGQETQYF

V: TRBV7-9
J: TRBJ2-3
size: once
D: NA
DNA: TGTGCCAGCAGCTTAGGTACTATCTCGGATACGCAGTATTTT
CDR3: CASSLGTISDTQYF

V: TRBV6-5
J: TRBJ1-3
size: NA
D: NA
DNA: TGTGCCAGCAGGCTCTCAGTCTCTGGAAACACCATATATTTT
CDR3: CASRLSVSGNTIYF

V: TRBV7-3
J: TRBJ1-1
size: few
D: NA
DNA: TGTGCCAGCAGCTTCTTCGCCGGACAGAGCACTGAAGCTTTCTTT
CDR3: CASSFFAGQSTEAFF

V: TRBV2
J: TRBJ1-4
size: NA
D: TRBD1
DNA: TGTGCCAGCCGCGTGGGACAGCGTAATGAAAAACTGTTTTTT
CDR3: CASRVGQRNEKLFF

V: TRBV18
J: TRBJ1-6
size: few
D: TRBD1
DNA: TGTGCCAGCTCACCACTGGGACAGTCTAATTCACCCCTCCACTTT
CDR3: CASSPLGQSNSPLHF

V: TRBV9
J: TRBJ1-1
size: NA
D: TRBD1
DNA: TGTGCCAGCAGCGCCGAGGGGGCGGGGGAAGCTTTCTTT
CDR3: CASSAEGAGEAFF

V: TRBV15
J: TRBJ1-4
size: NA
D: TRBD1
DNA: TGTGCCACCAGCAGGACCATACAGGGGGCGCCTGAAAAACTGTTTTTT
CDR3: CATSRTIQGAPEKLFF

V: TRBV3-1/TRBV3-2
J: TRBJ2-7
size: NA
D: NA
DNA: TGTGCCAGCAGCCAAAGAGGTCCCTACGAGCAGTACTTC
CDR3: CASSQRGPYEQYF

V: TRBV6-5
J: TRBJ2-1
size: NA
D: TRBD1
DNA: TGTGCCAGCAGACCGGACAGGGTCAATGAGCAGTTCTTC
CDR3: CASRPDRVNEQFF

V: TRBV28
J: TRBJ1-2
size: NA
D: NA
DNA: TGTGCCAGCAGTCCCTCCGGGACTGTTGGACCAAACTATGGCTACACCTTC
CDR3: CASSPSGTVGPNYGYTF

V: TRBV28
J: TRBJ1-2
size: NA
D: TRBD1
DNA: TGTGCCAGCAGACCACCCGACAGGGCTCGAGGCTACACCTTC
CDR3: CASRPPDRARGYTF

V: TRBV5-1
J: TRBJ2-4
size: NA
D: NA
DNA: TGCGCCAGCAGCTTGGACCTCGTGAGCGACATTCAGTACTTC
CDR3: CASSLDLVSDIQYF

V: TRBV7-3
J: TRBJ1-6
size: NA
D: NA
DNA: TGTGCCAGCAGCTTACAGGGGCCGGGTAATTCACCCCTCCACTTT
CDR3: CASSLQGPGNSPLHF

V: TRBV10-3
J: TRBJ2-5
size: NA
D: NA
DNA: TGTGCCATCAGTGACCTGACCGGGAAGGGGACCCAGTACTTC
CDR3: CAISDLTGKGTQYF

V: TRBV6-5
J: TRBJ1-3
size: NA
D: TRBD1
DNA: TGTGCCAGCAGTTACTCTGGGACAGGGGTAGGAAACACCATATATTTT
CDR3: CASSYSGTGVGNTIYF

V: TRBV30
J: TRBJ1-2
size: NA
D: NA
DNA: TGTGCCTGGAGTTTACTACAGGGCGAGCTCAACTATGGCTACACCTTC
CDR3: CAWSLLQGELNYGYTF

V: TRBV7-2
J: TRBJ2-5
size: NA
D: TRBD1
DNA: TGTGCCAGCAGCTCCGGGACAGGAGAGACCCAGTACTTC
CDR3: CASSSGTGETQYF

V: TRBV28
J: TRBJ2-6
size: NA
D: TRBD1
DNA: TGTGCCAGCAGTTTCCTCGGACAGGGCGCCTCTGGGGCCAACGTCCTGACTTTC
CDR3: CASSFLGQGASGANVLTF

V: TRBV6-2/TRBV6-3
J: TRBJ1-1
size: NA
D: NA
DNA: TGTGCCAGCAGTTTGACAACAATGAACACTGAAGCTTTCTTT
CDR3: CASSLTTMNTEAFF

V: TRBV7-9
J: TRBJ1-1
size: NA
D: NA
DNA: TGTGCCAGCAGCTTAGAAGCTAAAAGCGCTGAAGCTTTCTTT
CDR3: CASSLEAKSAEAFF

V: TRBV9
J: TRBJ1-6
size: NA
D: NA
DNA: TGTGCCAGCAGCTTGGGACTGGGAAATTCACCCCTCCACTTT
CDR3: CASSLGLGNSPLHF

V: TRBV19
J: TRBJ1-3
size: NA
D: NA
DNA: TGTGCCAGTACTACAGGGAGTGGAAACACCATATATTTT
CDR3: CASTTGSGNTIYF

V: TRBV5-3
J: TRBJ2-7
size: NA
D: NA
DNA: TGTGCCAGAAGCTTAAACCGGACAGATTCCTACGAGCAGTACTTC
CDR3: CARSLNRTDSYEQYF

V: TRBV21-1
J: TRBJ1-2
size: NA
D: NA
DNA: TGTGCCAGCAGCAAAGTGATTATTATAGTGGACAGGGTTAACTATGGCTACACCTTC
CDR3: CASSKVIIIVDRVNYGYTF

V: TRBV10-3
J: TRBJ1-1
size: NA
D: TRBD1
DNA: TGTGCCATCAGTGAGTCGGGACAGGGGATCACTGAAGCTTTCTTT
CDR3: CAISESGQGITEAFF

V: TRBV24-1
J: TRBJ1-6
size: NA
D: NA
DNA: TGTGCCACCCGACGGGGGGTATCACCCCTCCACTTT
CDR3: CATRRGVSPLHF

V: TRBV10-3
J: TRBJ1-6
size: NA
D: NA
DNA: TGTGCCATCAGTGAGTCAGGGAGCTCCTATAATTCACCCCTCCACTTT
CDR3: CAISESGSSYNSPLHF

V: TRBV7-2
J: TRBJ1-4
size: NA
D: TRBD1
DNA: TGTGCCAGCAGCTTTCCGGGACAGGGAGAAAAACTGTTTTTT
CDR3: CASSFPGQGEKLFF

V: TRBV18
J: TRBJ1-2
size: NA
D: NA
DNA: TGTGCCAGCTCACCACTCTCCCAGACAGCTAACTATGGCTACACCTTC
CDR3: CASSPLSQTANYGYTF

V: TRBV18
J: TRBJ2-5
size: NA
D: TRBD1
DNA: TGTGCCAGCTCACCACCCCTGACAGGGGGTAAAGAGACCCAGTACTTC
CDR3: CASSPPLTGGKETQYF

V: TRBV19
J: TRBJ1-6
size: few
D: NA
DNA: TGTGCCAGTAGTATAAAGAGCTCCTATAATTCACCCCTCCACTTT
CDR3: CASSIKSSYNSPLHF

V: TRBV5-1
J: TRBJ2-3
size: NA
D: NA
DNA: TGCGCCAGCAGCTTGGAGTCTAGGGGAGGGGGAGATACGCAGTATTTT
CDR3: CASSLESRGGGDTQYF

V: TRBV9
J: TRBJ1-4
size: NA
D: TRBD1
DNA: TGTGCCAGCAGCGCTGGGACAGGGGTCCTCAATGAAAAACTGTTTTTT
CDR3: CASSAGTGVLNEKLFF

V: TRBV2
J: TRBJ1-4
size: NA
D: TRBD1
DNA: TGTGCCAGCAGCCAACAGGGGGCGTGGGAAAAACTGTTTTTT
CDR3: CASSQQGAWEKLFF

V: TRBV29-1
J: TRBJ2-1
size: NA
D: TRBD1
DNA: TGCAGCGTCGGACGGGACAGCGCCCTCGGGAATGAGCAGTTCTTC
CDR3: CSVGRDSALGNEQFF

V: TRBV20-1
J: TRBJ1-2
size: few
D: NA
DNA: TGCAGTGCTAGCAGCGGAGGTGGCTACACCTTC
CDR3: CSASSGGGYTF

V: TRBV11-2
J: TRBJ1-1
size: NA
D: TRBD1
DNA: TGTGCCAGCAGCCGGGGACAGGGGGCGTCTGAAGCTTTCTTT
CDR3: CASSRGQGASEAFF

V: TRBV29-1
J: TRBJ1-5
size: NA
D: TRBD1
DNA: TGCAGCGTCCTGACAGGGGGCAGCCAGCCCCAGCATTTT
CDR3: CSVLTGGSQPQHF

V: TRBV18
J: TRBJ2-2
size: NA
D: TRBD1
DNA: TGTGCCAGCTCACCTTCGGACAGGGGGCGGGACACCGGGGAGCTGTTTTTT
CDR3: CASSPSDRGRDTGELFF

V: TRBV18
J: TRBJ1-4
size: NA
D: NA
DNA: TGTGCCAGCTCTCGCGCGGGCAGGGACTCGGAAAAACTGTTTTTT
CDR3: CASSRAGRDSEKLFF

V: TRBV21-1
J: TRBJ1-5
size: once
D: NA
DNA: TGTGCCAGCAGCAAAGCGGGACAGTGGGGCAATCAGCCCCAGCATTTT
CDR3: CASSKAGQWGNQPQHF